This T cell receptor beta chain was documented in a study of cytomegalovirus exposure and HLA in healthy donors. General study points: Among the sequence variants, a highly shared cluster was likely an artifact of sequencing. In a later analysis, HLA-associated beta chains showed higher expansion and lower generation probabilities than comparable chains. Upon later analysis, TCR association rates were observed to vary by HLA locus, being highest for DRB1 and lowest for HLA-C. Listed as cytomegalovirus-associated were more than 150 TCR beta chains.

As regards this clone: Its antigen is unidentified. Other DNA sequences in this sample translate to the same CDR3.

V was trimmed by 7 bases and J by 4 bases, leaving 15 bases between them. CDR1 and CDR2 from the germline V gene are PRHDT and FYEKMQ (reference sequence). The CDR3 sequence is 14 residues long. 60 Vbeta and 13 Jbeta primers were used in PCR. The data were produced by immunoSEQ multiplex PCR, yet TCRdb's version contains in-frame clones alone and is incomplete. The sample carries some 150,000 clones, around 70% recorded once. The rearrangement uses TRBV13 and TRBJ2-3; perhaps TRBD1 as D (6 bases). Sequencing used PBMCs. The sequence was collected from a man aged 25 to 45 in good health and CMV-seronegative. This CDR3 reads CASKEQGGSDTQYF. CDR3 in DNA: TGTGCCAGCAAGGAACAGGGCGGGTCAGATACGCAGTATTTT.